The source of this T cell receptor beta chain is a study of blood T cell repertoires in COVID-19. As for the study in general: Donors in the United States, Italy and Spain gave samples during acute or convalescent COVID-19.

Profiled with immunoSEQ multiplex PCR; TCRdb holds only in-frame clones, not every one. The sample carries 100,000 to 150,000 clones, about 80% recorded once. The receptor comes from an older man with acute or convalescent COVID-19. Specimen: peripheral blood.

The CDR3 nucleotides are TGTGCCTGGAGTGTAGGGCTAGCGGATAATTACGAGCAGTACTTC. Its translation: CAWSVGLADNYEQYF. This chain uses TRBV30 with TRBJ2-7, with 7 bases lining up with TRBD2. V trimming: 0 bases; J trimming: 4 bases; junction bases outside the gene matches: 9. The CDR3 is made up of 15 amino acids. Germline CDR1 reads GTSNPN; CDR2 reads SVGIG (reference sequence).